These 22 T cell receptor beta chains share one sample of origin, sequenced in a study of identical twins. TCRdb reprocessed the 5' RACE reads with MiXCR, giving one entry per CDR3 protein. The table includes 140,000 to 150,000 distinct CDR3 sequences, roughly 3.5% detected once. The source material was memory T cells sorted from blood. These receptors all come from a man younger than 35 in good health.

A few counts support this clonotype. The CDR3 region is CASSPNALAGNTGELFF. CDR3 coding DNA: TGTGCCAGCTCACCGAACGCCCTAGCAGGAAACACCGGGGAGCTGTTTTTT. J is TRBJ2-2 and V is TRBV18; D is possibly TRBD2 (5 bases). Germline V gene data show CDR1 as KGHSH and CDR2 as LQKENI. V gave up 3 bases and J gave up 2 bases, with 16 bases separating them. CDR3 length: 17 residues.

There are many counts of this clonotype. This rearrangement joins TRBV18 to TRBJ2-1; the D gene is possibly TRBD2 (6 bases). Germline CDR1 and CDR2: KGHSH and LQKENI. V shed 1 base and J shed 3 bases, with 13 bases lying between them. This CDR3 spans 16 amino acids. CDR3 nucleotides: TGTGCCAGCTCACCACTGTCGCGGGGCGTCTACAATGAGCAGTTCTTC. The encoded protein is CASSPLSRGVYNEQFF.

This clonotype was counted many times. The V gene is TRBV7-6, the J gene TRBJ2-7, with 9 bases identical to TRBD2. After removal of 8 bases from V and 0 bases from J, the junction contained 5 bases not matched to a gene. The germline CDR1 and CDR2 sequences are SGHVS and FNYEAQ. The CDR3 is 14 amino acids. The CDR3 loop reads CASGREGSSYEQYF. Written as DNA, the CDR3 is TGTGCCAGCGGGCGGGAGGGTTCCTCCTACGAGCAGTACTTC.

This clonotype has a count of ten or more. V usage is TRBV5-6 and J usage is TRBJ2-1; no reliable D call. V gave up 5 bases and J gave up 10 bases, with 16 bases separating them. The CDR3 contains 13 residues. Germline V gives CDR1 SGHDT, CDR2 YYEEEE. The CDR3 nucleotides read TGTGCCAGCAGTAGCCGGGCCTCAAGCGAGCAGTTCTTC. This encodes CASSSRASSEQFF.

In its sample, this clonotype was seen many times. The chain joins TRBV6-2 or TRBV6-3 to TRBJ1-4, with TRBD1 as a possible D gene (5 bases). The germline CDR1 and CDR2 sequences are MNHEY and SVGEGT. The V gene lost 6 bases and the J gene lost 4 bases, with 18 bases spanning the gap. The CDR3 has 16 amino acids. In DNA form, the CDR3 reads TGTGCCAGCAGACTAGGACGGACAACTCGTAATGAAAAACTGTTTTTT. It translates to CASRLGRTTRNEKLFF.

This clonotype was seen at least ten times. The gene calls are TRBV2 and TRBJ2-1; D is perhaps TRBD2 (5 bases). This CDR3 is 14 amino acids long. Deletions cut 7 bases from V and 6 bases from J, with 16 bases between. CDR1 and CDR2 (germline): SNHLY, FYNNEI. In DNA form, the CDR3 reads TGTGCCAGCAACGGTCGAGGGATCTTCAATGAGCAGTTCTTC. It yields the protein CASNGRGIFNEQFF.

This clonotype was seen at least ten times. J is TRBJ1-5 and V is TRBV2; D call uncertain. CDR1 SNHLY and CDR2 FYNNEI come from the germline V gene. The CDR3 loop spans 15 amino acids. Trimming removed 4 bases from V and 2 bases from J, with 12 bases in between. This CDR3 reads CASSGGGSGNQPQHF. The CDR3 nucleotides are TGTGCCAGCAGTGGTGGAGGTTCGGGCAATCAGCCCCAGCATTTT.

The V and J genes are TRBV5-6 and TRBJ1-6, with D maybe TRBD1 (6 bases). Germline loops: CDR1 SGHDT, CDR2 YYEEEE. Trimming removed 4 bases from V and 0 bases from J, with 14 bases in between. This CDR3 has 17 amino acids. The CDR3 sequence is CASSRGQLSSYNSPLHF. In DNA, the CDR3 is TGTGCCAGCAGCCGAGGACAGCTCAGCTCCTATAATTCACCCCTCCACTTT.

With regard to this clonotype: A much more abundant neighbour one base away suggests this may be a read error. Since no conserved phenylalanine or tryptophan closes the CDR3, a read error is the likely cause. The chain combines TRBV28 with TRBJ1-2, with TRBD1 matching 11 bases. The length of the CDR3 is 15 residues. CDR1 and CDR2 from the germline V gene are MDHEN and SYDVKM. Trimming removed 10 bases from V and 3 bases from J; junction bases left unmatched: 10. The CDR3 nucleotides read TGTGCCACCGGGACAGGGGGGAACGGGGACTATGGCTACACCTTA. It translates to CATGTGGNGDYGYTL.

This clonotype was seen at least ten times. This chain links TRBV28 with TRBJ2-7; D is undetermined. The V gene lost 5 bases and the J gene lost 5 bases, with 7 bases spanning the gap. The CDR3 is 11 amino acids. Germline V gives CDR1 MDHEN, CDR2 SYDVKM. The CDR3, as DNA: TGTGCCAGCAGTCGAGGACACGAGCAGTACTTC. Translating it yields CASSRGHEQYF.

This clonotype was detected ten times or more. The J gene is TRBJ2-1, the V gene TRBV12-3 or TRBV12-4, with D perhaps TRBD1 (5 bases). The CDR3 is 12 residues long. With 7 bases removed from V and 9 bases from J, the gap between germline ends came to 13 bases. The CDR3 loop reads CASTPGNLEQFF. The DNA of the CDR3 is TGTGCCAGCACCCCAGGGAACCTTGAGCAGTTCTTC.

This clonotype occurred a few times. V is TRBV6-1 and J is TRBJ2-2; D may be TRBD2 (5 bases). Germline assignment: CDR1 MNHNS and CDR2 SASEGT. Trimming took 6 bases from V and 0 from J, leaving 5 bases between them. The CDR3 sequence is 13 residues long. This CDR3 is CASRAANTGELFF. Here the CDR3 DNA reads TGTGCCAGCAGAGCGGCGAACACCGGGGAGCTGTTTTTT.

The chain employs TRBV5-1 and TRBJ2-3; 9 bases agree with TRBD1. The germline V gene encodes CDR1 SGHRS and CDR2 YFSETQ. V was pared by 2 bases and J by 6 bases, with 7 bases of the junction left unmatched. CDR3 size: 15 residues. CDR3 region: CASSFRGQGTDTQYF. CDR3 DNA: TGCGCCAGCAGCTTTAGGGGACAGGGAACGGATACGCAGTATTTT.

The table lists this clonotype with many counts. This chain connects TRBV3-1 to TRBJ2-1; TRBD1 aligns across 9 bases. The CDR3 runs 15 residues. From germline, CDR1 is LGHDT and CDR2 YNNKEL (reference sequence). With V trimmed by 6 bases and J by 3 bases, 6 bases remained unmatched. Here the CDR3 reads CASRSRGQGYNEQFF. CDR3 DNA: TGTGCCAGCAGATCTCGGGGACAGGGCTACAATGAGCAGTTCTTC.

Ten or more counts support this clonotype. V and J are TRBV5-1 and TRBJ2-5; tentatively, D is TRBD1 (6 bases). Trimming removed 0 bases from V and 4 bases from J, with 13 bases in between. CDR1 is SGHRS and CDR2 is YFSETQ in the germline V gene. The CDR3 has 15 amino acids. DNA for the CDR3: TGCGCCAGCAGCTTGGGGGCAGGGGAGTTAGAGACCCAGTACTTC. This codes for CASSLGAGELETQYF. The full variable domain, rest sourced from reference TRBV5-1 and TRBJ2-5, is KAGVTQTPRYLIKTRGQQVTLSCSPISGHRSVSWYQQTPGQGLQFLFEYFSETQRNKGNFPGRFSGRQFSNSRSEMNVSTLELGDSALYLCASSLGAGELETQYFGPGTRLLVL.

This chain joins TRBV3-1 and TRBJ2-7; 7 bases align to TRBD2. CDR1 is LGHDT, CDR2 YNNKEL, per germline (reference sequence). The V segment lost 4 bases and the J segment 6 bases; nucleotides outside the gene matches: 6. The CDR3 is made up of 13 amino acids. CDR3 in DNA: TGTGCCAGCAGCCCCTCTCCTAGCGGCGAGCAGTACGTC. It encodes CASSPSPSGEQYV.

The chain is built from TRBV2 and TRBJ1-1, with D hard to call. The V gene lost 3 bases and the J gene lost 0 bases, with 8 bases spanning the gap. This CDR3 contains 14 residues. Germline CDR1 is SNHLY and CDR2 is FYNNEI. CDR3 sequence (DNA): TGTGCCAGCAGTGAGGGCAGCTTGAACACTGAAGCTTTCTTT. It yields the protein CASSEGSLNTEAFF.

In this sample, this clonotype turned up many times. The chain couples TRBV7-9 to TRBJ1-5, with D possibly TRBD1 on 6 matching bases. CDR3 length: 16 amino acids. Germline V gives CDR1 SEHNR, CDR2 FQNEAQ (reference sequence). Trimming left V 5 bases short and J 3 bases short, with 17 bases between. The CDR3 reads CASSRGLDSLNQPQHF. In nucleotides, the CDR3 is TGTGCCAGCAGCCGAGGTCTGGACAGCCTCAATCAGCCCCAGCATTTT.

This clonotype was seen at least ten times. The J gene is TRBJ2-7, the V gene TRBV6-5; the D gene is possibly TRBD1 (6 bases). The CDR3 has 15 amino acids. Looked up from germline, CDR1 is MNHEY and CDR2 is SVGAGI. Between the trimmed V and J ends, which lost 3 bases and 3 bases, there was a span of 15 bases. The CDR3: CASSYSGVGDYEQYF. In DNA, the CDR3 is TGTGCCAGCAGTTATTCAGGGGTGGGGGACTACGAGCAGTACTTC.

In its sample, this clonotype was seen many times. The V and J genes are TRBV6-5 and TRBJ1-5; the D is unclear. The CDR3 totals 14 residues. Germline loops: CDR1 MNHEY, CDR2 SVGAGI. V was cut by 2 bases and J by 0 bases, with 5 bases left in between. CDR3 in DNA: TGTGCCAGCAGTTACACCCCTAGCAATCAGCCCCAGCATTTT. Its translation: CASSYTPSNQPQHF.

This clonotype was seen ten or more times. The V and J genes are TRBV29-1 and TRBJ2-1; a possible D gene is TRBD2 (6 bases). In germline, CDR1 is SQVTM, CDR2 ANQGSEA. The length of the CDR3 is 14 residues. V was cut by 5 bases and J by 5 bases, with 16 bases left in between. The CDR3 DNA reads as TGCAGCGTTTGGGGGGAAGTTTTAGACAATGAGCAGTTCTTC. Protein: CSVWGEVLDNEQFF.

This clonotype was counted many times. J is TRBJ2-7 and V is TRBV4-3; perhaps TRBD1 as D (5 bases). Trimming cost V 1 base and J 6 bases, with 13 bases left between them. Germline loops: CDR1 LGHNA, CDR2 YSLEER. This CDR3 is built from 14 residues. The CDR3 region has the DNA TGCGCCAGCAGCCAAGTCAGGATGGGGCCCGAGCAGTACTTC. It is translated as CASSQVRMGPEQYF.